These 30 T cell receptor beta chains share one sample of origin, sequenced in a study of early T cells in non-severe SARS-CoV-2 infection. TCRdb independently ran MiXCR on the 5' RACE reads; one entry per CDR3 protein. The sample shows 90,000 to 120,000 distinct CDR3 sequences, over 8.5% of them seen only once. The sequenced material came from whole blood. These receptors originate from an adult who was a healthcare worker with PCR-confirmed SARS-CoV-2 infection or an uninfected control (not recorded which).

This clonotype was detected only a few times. The CDR3: CSAIRGRHSNQPQHF. As DNA, the CDR3 is TGCAGTGCTATCCGCGGGAGGCATAGCAATCAGCCCCAGCATTTT. The chain uses TRBV20-1 and TRBJ1-5; no firm D call. Trimming pared 4 bases from V and 0 bases from J, leaving 13 bases between. This CDR3 region has 15 residues. Germline V gene sequence: CDR1 DFQATT, CDR2 SNEGSKA (reference sequence).

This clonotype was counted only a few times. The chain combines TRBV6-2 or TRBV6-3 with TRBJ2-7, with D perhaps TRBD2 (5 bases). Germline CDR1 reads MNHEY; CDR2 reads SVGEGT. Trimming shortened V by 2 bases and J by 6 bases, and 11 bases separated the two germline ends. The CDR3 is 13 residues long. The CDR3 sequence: CASSYDIRGEQYF. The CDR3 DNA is TGTGCCAGCAGTTACGACATCCGGGGCGAGCAGTACTTC.

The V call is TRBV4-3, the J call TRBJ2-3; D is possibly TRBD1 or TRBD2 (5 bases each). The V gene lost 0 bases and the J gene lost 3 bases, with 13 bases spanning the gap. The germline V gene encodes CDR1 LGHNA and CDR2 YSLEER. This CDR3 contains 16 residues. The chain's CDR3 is CASSQERGVGTDTQYF. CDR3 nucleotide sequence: TGCGCCAGCAGCCAAGAGAGAGGGGTAGGGACAGATACGCAGTATTTT.

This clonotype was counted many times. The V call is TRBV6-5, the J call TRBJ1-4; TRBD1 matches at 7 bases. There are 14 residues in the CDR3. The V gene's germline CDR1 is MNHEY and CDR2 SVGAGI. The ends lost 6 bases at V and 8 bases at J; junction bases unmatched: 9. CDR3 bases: TGTGCCAGCAGAATCCATGGAGGGGGCGAAAAACTGTTTTTT. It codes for CASRIHGGGEKLFF.

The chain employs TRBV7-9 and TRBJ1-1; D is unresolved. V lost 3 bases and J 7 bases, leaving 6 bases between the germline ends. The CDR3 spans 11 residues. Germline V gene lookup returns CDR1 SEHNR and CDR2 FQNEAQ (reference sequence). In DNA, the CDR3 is TGTGCCAGCAGCTTCCCGAATGAAGCTTTCTTT. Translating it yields CASSFPNEAFF.

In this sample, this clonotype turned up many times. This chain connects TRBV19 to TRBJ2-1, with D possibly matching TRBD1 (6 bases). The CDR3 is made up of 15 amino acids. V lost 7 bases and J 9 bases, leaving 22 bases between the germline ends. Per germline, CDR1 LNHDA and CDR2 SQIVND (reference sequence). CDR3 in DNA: TGTGCCAGTACCCCGAAGGACGGACTCAGGGGTGAGCAGTTCTTC. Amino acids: CASTPKDGLRGEQFF.

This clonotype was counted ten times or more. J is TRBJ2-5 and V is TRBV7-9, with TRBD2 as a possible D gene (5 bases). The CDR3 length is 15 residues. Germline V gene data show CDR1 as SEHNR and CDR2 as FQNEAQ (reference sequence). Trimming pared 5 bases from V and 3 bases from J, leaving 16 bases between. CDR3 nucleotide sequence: TGTGCCAGCAGCGCGTATGGTAGCGCCGAAGAGACCCAGTACTTC. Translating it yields CASSAYGSAEETQYF.

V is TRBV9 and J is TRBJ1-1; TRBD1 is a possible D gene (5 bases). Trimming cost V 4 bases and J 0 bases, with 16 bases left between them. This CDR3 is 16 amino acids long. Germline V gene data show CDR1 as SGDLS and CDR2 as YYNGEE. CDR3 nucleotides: TGTGCCAGCAGCACCCCAAAGGGGTCCCTGAACACTGAAGCTTTCTTT. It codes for CASSTPKGSLNTEAFF.

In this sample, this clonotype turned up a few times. CDR3 sequence reads: CAISDGGTDTQYF. In DNA, the CDR3 is TGTGCCATCAGTGATGGGGGGACAGATACGCAGTATTTT. The chain has TRBV10-3 and TRBJ2-3, with D tentatively TRBD2 (6 bases). This CDR3 has 13 residues. Germline values: CDR1 ENHRY, CDR2 SYGVKD. Deletions cut 3 bases from V and 3 bases from J, with 7 bases between.

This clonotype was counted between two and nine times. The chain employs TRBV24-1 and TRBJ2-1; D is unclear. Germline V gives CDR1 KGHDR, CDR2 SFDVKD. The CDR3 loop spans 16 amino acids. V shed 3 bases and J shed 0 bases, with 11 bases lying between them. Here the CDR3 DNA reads TGTGCCACCAGTGATGGTCGGCGGAGCTCCTACAATGAGCAGTTCTTC. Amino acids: CATSDGRRSSYNEQFF.

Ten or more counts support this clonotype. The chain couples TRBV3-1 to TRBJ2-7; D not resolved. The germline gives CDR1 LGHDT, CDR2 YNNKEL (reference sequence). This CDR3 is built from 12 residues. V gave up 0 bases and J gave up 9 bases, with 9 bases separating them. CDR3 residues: CASSQDGLRQYF. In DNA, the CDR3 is TGTGCCAGCAGCCAAGACGGTCTAAGGCAGTACTTC.

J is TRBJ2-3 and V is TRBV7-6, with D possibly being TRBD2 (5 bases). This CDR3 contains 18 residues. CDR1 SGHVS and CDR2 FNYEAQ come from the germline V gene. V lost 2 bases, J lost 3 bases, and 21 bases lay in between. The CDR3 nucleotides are TGTGCCAGCAGCTTACGAAGCGGCGATCGGACCAGTACAGATACGCAGTATTTT. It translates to CASSLRSGDRTSTDTQYF.

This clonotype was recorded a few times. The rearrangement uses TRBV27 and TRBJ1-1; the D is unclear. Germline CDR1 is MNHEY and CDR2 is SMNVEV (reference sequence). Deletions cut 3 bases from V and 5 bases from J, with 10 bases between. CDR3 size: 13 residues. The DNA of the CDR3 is TGTGCCAGCAGTTTCACCGACCGAACTGAAGCTTTCTTT. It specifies CASSFTDRTEAFF.

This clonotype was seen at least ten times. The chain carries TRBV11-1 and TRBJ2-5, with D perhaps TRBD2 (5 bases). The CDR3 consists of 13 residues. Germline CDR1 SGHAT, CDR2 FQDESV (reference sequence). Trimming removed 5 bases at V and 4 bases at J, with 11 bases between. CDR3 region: CASSQRPGETQYF. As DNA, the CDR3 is TGTGCCAGCAGCCAGCGGCCCGGAGAGACCCAGTACTTC.

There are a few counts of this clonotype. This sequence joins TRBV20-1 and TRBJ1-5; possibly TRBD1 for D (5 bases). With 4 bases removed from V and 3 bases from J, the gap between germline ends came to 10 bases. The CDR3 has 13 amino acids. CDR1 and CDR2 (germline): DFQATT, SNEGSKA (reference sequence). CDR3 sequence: CSAKGVANQPQHF. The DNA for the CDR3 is TGCAGTGCTAAAGGGGTAGCCAATCAGCCCCAGCATTTT.

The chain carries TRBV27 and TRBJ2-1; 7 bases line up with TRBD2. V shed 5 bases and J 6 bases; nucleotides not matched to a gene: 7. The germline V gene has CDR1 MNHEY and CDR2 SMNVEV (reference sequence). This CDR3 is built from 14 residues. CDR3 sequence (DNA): TGTGCCAGCAGTAGGGGCGGGAGCCTCAATGAGCAGTTCTTC. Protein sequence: CASSRGGSLNEQFF.

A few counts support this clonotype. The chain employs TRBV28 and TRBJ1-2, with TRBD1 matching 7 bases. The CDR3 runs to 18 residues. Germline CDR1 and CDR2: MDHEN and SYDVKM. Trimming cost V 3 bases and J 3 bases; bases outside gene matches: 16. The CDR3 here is CASSFYLRQGDVYYGYTF. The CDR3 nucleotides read TGTGCCAGCAGTTTTTATCTCCGACAGGGAGATGTATACTATGGCTACACCTTC.

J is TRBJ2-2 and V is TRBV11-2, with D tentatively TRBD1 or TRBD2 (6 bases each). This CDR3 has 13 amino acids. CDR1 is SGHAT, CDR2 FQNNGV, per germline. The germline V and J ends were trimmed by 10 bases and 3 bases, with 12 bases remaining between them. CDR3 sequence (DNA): TGTGCCACCCGGGGGCCGGACACCGGGGAGCTGTTTTTT. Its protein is CATRGPDTGELFF.

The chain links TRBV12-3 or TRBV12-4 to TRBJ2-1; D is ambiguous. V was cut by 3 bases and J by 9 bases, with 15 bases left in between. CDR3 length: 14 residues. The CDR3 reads CASSLALGRVEQFF. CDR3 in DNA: TGTGCCAGCAGTTTGGCCCTCGGCCGCGTTGAGCAGTTCTTC.

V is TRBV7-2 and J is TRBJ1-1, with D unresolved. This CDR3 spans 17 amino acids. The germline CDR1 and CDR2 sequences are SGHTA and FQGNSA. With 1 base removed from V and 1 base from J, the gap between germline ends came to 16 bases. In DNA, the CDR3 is TGTGCCAGCAGCTTAGTGTGGCCGCCGCAATCGAACACTGAAGCTTTCTTT. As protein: CASSLVWPPQSNTEAFF.

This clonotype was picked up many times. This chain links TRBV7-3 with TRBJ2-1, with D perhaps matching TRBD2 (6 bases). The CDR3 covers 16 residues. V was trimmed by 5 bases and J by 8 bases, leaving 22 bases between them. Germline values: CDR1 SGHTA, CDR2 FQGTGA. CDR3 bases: TGTGCCAGCAGCAAAACGGCGGGACTGTTAGGCCATGAGCAGTTCTTC. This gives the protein CASSKTAGLLGHEQFF.

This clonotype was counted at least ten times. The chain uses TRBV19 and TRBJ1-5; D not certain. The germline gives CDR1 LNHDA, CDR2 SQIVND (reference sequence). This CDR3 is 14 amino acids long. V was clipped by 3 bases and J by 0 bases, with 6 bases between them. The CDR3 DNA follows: TGTGCCAGTAGTATCCTGTATAGCAATCAGCCCCAGCATTTT. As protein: CASSILYSNQPQHF.

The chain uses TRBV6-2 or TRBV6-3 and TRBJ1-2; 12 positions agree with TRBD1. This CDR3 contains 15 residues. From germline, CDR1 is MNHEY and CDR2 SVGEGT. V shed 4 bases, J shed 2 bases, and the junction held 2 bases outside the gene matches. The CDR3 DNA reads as TGTGCCAGCAGTTCCGGGACAGGGGGCAACTATGGCTACACCTTC. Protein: CASSSGTGGNYGYTF.

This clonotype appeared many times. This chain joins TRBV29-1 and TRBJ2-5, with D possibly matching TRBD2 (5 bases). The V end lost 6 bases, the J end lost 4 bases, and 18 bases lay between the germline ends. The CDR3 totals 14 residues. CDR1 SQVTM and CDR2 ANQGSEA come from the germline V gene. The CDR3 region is CSVYPQATIETQYF. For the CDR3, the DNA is TGCAGCGTCTATCCCCAGGCGACTATAGAGACCCAGTACTTC.

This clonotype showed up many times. In DNA, the CDR3 is TGTGCCAGCAGCCAAAATGGGACATACTCCTACAATGAGCAGTTCTTC. Protein product: CASSQNGTYSYNEQFF. This chain links TRBV14 with TRBJ2-1, with D possibly being TRBD1 (6 bases). CDR1 and CDR2 (germline): SGHDN, FVKESK. V lost 2 bases and J 0 bases, leaving 11 bases between the germline ends. The CDR3 extends over 16 amino acids.

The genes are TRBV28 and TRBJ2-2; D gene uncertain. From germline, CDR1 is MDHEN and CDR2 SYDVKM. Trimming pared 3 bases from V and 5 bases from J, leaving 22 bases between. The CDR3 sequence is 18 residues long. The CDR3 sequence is CASSFDDRFLPRTGELFF. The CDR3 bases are TGTGCCAGCAGTTTTGATGACCGGTTCCTCCCGCGGACCGGGGAGCTGTTTTTT. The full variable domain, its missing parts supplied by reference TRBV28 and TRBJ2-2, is DVKVTQSSRYLVKRTGEKVFLECVQDMDHENMFWYRQDPGLGLRLIYFSYDVKMKEKGDIPEGYSVSREKKERFSLILESASTNQTSMYLCASSFDDRFLPRTGELFFGEGSRLTVL.

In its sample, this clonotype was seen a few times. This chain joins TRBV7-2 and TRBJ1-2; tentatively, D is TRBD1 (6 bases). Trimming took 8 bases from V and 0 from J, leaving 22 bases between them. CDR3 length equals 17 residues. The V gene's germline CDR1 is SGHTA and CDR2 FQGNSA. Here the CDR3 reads CASGHSTGQVANYGYTF. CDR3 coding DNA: TGTGCCAGCGGACACTCCACAGGGCAAGTCGCTAACTATGGCTACACCTTC.

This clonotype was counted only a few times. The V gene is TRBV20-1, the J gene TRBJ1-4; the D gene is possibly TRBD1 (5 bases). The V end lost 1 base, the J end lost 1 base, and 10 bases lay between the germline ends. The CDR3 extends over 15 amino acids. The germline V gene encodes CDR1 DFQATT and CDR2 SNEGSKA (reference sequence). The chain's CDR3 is CSARGPGGTNEKLFF. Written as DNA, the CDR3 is TGCAGTGCTAGAGGCCCGGGGGGAACTAATGAAAAACTGTTTTTT.

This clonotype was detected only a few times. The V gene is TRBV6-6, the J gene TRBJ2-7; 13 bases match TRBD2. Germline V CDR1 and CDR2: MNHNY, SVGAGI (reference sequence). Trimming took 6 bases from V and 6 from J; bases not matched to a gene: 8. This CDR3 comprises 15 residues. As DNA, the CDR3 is TGTGCCAGCAGGCCCCGGACTAGCGGGAGTCTCGAGCAGTACTTC. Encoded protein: CASRPRTSGSLEQYF.

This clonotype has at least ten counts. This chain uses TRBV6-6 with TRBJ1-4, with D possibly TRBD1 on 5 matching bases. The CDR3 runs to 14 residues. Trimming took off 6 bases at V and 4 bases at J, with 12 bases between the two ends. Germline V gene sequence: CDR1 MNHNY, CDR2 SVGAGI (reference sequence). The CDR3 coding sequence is TGTGCCAGCAGGGCGGGGGGATTTAATGAAAAACTGTTTTTT. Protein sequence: CASRAGGFNEKLFF.